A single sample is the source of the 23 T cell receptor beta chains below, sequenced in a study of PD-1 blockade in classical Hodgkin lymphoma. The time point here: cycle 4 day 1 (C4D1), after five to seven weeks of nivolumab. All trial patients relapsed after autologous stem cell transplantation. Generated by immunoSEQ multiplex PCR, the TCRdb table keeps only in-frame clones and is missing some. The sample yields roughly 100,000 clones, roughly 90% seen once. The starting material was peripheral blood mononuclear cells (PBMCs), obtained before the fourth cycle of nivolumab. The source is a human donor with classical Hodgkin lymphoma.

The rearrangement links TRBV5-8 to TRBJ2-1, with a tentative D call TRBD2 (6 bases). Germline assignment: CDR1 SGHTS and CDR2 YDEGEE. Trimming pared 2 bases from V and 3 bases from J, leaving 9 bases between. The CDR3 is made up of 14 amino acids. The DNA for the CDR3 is TGTGCCAGCAGCTTCGGGGGAGACTACAATGAGCAGTTCTTC. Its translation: CASSFGGDYNEQFF.

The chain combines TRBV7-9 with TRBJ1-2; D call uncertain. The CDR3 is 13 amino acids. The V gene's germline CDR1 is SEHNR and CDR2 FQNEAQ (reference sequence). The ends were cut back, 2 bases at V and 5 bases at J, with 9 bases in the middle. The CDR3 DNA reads TGTGCCAGCAGCTTACCGGGATTGTATGGCTACACCTTC. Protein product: CASSLPGLYGYTF. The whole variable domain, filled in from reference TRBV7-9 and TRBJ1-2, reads DTGVSQNPRHKITKRGQNVTFRCDPISEHNRLYWYRQTLGQGPEFLTYFQNEAQLEKSRLLSDRFSAERPKGSFSTLEIQRTEQGDSAMYLCASSLPGLYGYTFGSGTRLTVV.

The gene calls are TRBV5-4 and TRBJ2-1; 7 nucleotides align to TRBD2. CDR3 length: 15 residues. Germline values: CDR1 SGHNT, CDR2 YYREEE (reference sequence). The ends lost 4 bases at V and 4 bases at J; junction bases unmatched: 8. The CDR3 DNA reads TGTGCCAGCAGCAGCCAGCGGGGTGGGTACAATGAGCAGTTCTTC. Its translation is CASSSQRGGYNEQFF.

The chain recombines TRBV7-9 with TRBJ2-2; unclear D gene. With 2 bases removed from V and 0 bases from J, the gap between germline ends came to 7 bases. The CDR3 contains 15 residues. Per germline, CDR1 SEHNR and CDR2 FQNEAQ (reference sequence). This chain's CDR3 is CASSLNTPNTGELFF. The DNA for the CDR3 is TGTGCCAGCAGCTTAAACACCCCGAACACCGGGGAGCTGTTTTTT.

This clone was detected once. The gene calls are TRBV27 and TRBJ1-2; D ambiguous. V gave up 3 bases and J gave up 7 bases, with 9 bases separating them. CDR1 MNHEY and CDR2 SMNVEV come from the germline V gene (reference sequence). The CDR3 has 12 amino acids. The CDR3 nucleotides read TGTGCCAGCAGTTTTAGAGGTATTGGCTACACCTTC. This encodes CASSFRGIGYTF.

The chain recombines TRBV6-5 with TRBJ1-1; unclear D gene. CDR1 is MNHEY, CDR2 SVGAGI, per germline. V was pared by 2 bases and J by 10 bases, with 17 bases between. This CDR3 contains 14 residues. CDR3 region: CASSYDSRLSVAFF. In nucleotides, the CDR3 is TGTGCCAGCAGTTACGATAGTCGGTTGTCGGTAGCTTTCTTT.

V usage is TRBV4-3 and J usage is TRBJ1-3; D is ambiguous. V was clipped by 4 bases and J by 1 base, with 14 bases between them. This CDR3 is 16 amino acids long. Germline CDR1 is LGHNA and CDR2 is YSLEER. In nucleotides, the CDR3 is TGCGCCAGCAGCCGGACCGACTTCATGTCTGGAAACACCATATATTTT. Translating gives CASSRTDFMSGNTIYF.

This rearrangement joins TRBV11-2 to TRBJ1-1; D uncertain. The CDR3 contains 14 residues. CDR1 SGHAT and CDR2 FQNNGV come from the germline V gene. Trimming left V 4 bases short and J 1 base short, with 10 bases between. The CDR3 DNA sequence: TGTGCCAGCAGCTCCGGCCCCGCGAACACTGAAGCTTTCTTT. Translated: CASSSGPANTEAFF. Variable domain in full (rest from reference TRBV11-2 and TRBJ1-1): EAGVAQSPRYKIIEKRQSVAFWCNPISGHATLYWYQQILGQGPKLLIQFQNNGVVDDSQLPKDRFSAERLKGVDSTLKIQPAKLEDSAVYLCASSSGPANTEAFFGQGTRLTVV.

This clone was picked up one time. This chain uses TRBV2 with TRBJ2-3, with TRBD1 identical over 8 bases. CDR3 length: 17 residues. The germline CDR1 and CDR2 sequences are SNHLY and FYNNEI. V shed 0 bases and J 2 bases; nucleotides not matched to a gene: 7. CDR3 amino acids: CASSEALDRETTDTQYF. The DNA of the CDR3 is TGTGCCAGCAGTGAAGCTTTGGACAGGGAGACCACAGATACGCAGTATTTT.

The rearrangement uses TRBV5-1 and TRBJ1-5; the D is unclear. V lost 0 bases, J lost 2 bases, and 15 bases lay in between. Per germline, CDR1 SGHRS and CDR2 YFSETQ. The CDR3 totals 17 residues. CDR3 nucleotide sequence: TGCGCCAGCAGCTTGGACGGTCGGGTGAATGGCAATCAGCCCCAGCATTTT. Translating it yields CASSLDGRVNGNQPQHF.

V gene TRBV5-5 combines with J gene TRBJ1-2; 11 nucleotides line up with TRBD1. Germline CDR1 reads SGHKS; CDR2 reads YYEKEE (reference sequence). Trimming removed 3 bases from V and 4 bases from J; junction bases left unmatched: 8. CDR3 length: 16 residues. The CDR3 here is CASSSARDRGTYGYTF. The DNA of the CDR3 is TGTGCCAGCAGCTCGGCCCGGGACAGGGGGACCTATGGCTACACCTTC.

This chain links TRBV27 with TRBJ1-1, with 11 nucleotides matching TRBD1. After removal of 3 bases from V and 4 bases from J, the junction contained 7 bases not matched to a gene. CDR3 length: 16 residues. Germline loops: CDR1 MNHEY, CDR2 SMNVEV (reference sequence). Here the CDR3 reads CASSFGTGGVSTEAFF. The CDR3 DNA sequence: TGTGCCAGCAGTTTCGGGACAGGGGGAGTATCCACTGAAGCTTTCTTT.

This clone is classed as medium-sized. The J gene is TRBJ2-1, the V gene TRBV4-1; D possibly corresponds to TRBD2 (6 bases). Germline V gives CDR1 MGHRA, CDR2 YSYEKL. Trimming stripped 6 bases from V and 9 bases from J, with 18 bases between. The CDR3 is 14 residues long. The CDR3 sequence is CASSYGTQKGEQFF. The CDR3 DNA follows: TGCGCCAGCAGTTACGGGACTCAGAAAGGTGAGCAGTTCTTC.

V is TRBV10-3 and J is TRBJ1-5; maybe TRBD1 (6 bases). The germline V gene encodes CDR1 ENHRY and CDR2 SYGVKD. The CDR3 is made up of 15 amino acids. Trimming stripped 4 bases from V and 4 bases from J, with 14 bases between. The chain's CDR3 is CAISGAMGANQPQHF. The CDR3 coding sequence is TGTGCCATCAGTGGGGCCATGGGGGCTAATCAGCCCCAGCATTTT.

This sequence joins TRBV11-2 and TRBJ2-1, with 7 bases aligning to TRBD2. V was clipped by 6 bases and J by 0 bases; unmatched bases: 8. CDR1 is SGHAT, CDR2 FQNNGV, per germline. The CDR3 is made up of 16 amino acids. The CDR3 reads CASRSSSGNSYNEQFF. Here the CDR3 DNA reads TGTGCCAGCAGATCCTCTAGCGGTAACTCCTACAATGAGCAGTTCTTC.

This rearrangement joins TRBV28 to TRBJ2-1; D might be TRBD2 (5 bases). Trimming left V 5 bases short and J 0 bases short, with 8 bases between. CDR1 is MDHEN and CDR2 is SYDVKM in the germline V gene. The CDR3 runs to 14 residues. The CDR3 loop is CASSPRDSYNEQFF. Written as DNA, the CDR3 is TGTGCCAGCAGTCCACGGGACTCCTACAATGAGCAGTTCTTC.

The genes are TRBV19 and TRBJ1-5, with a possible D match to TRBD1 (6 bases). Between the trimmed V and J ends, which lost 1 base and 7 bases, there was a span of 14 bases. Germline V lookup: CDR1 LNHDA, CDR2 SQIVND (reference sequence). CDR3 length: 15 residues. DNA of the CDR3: TGTGCCAGTAGTATAGTTGGGGGGGCGCGGCAGCCCCAGCATTTT. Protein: CASSIVGGARQPQHF.

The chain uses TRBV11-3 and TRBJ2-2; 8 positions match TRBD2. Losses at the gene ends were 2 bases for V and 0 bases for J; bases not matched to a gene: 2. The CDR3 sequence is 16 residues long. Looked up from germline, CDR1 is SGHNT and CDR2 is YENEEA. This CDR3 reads CASSLNSGANTGELFF. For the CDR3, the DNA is TGTGCCAGCAGCTTAAATAGCGGGGCGAACACCGGGGAGCTGTTTTTT.

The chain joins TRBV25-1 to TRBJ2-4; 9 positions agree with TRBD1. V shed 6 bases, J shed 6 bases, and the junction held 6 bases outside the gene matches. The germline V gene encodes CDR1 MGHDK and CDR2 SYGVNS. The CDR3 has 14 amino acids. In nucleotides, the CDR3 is TGTGCCAGCAGCGCTCTGGGACAGGGAAACATTCAGTACTTC. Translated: CASSALGQGNIQYF.

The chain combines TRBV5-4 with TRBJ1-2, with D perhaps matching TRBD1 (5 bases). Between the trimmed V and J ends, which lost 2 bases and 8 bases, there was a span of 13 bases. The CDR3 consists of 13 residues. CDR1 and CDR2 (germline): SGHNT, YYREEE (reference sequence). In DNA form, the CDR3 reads TGTGCCAGCAGCTTATTGGGGGGGACGGGCTACACCTTC. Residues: CASSLLGGTGYTF.

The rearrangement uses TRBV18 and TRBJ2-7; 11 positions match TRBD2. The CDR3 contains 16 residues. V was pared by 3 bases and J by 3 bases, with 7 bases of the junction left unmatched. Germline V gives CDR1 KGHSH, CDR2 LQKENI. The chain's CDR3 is CASSPFETSGDYEQYF. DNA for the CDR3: TGTGCCAGCTCACCCTTCGAGACTAGCGGGGACTACGAGCAGTACTTC.

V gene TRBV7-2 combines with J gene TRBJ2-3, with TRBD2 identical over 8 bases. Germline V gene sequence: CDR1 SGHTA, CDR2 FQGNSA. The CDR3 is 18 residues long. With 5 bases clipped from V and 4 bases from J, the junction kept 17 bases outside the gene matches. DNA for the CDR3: TGTGCCAGCAGCCCTGGCACTAGATGGGCGGGAGGCTCAGATACGCAGTATTTT. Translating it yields CASSPGTRWAGGSDTQYF.

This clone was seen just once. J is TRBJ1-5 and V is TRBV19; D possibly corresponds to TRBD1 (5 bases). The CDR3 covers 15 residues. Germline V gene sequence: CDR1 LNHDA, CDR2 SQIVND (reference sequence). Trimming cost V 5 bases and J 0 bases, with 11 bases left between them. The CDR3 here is CASSPGTVSNQPQHF. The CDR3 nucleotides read TGTGCCAGTAGTCCTGGGACGGTTAGCAATCAGCCCCAGCATTTT. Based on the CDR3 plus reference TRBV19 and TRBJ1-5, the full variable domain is DGGITQSPKYLFRKEGQNVTLSCEQNLNHDAMYWYRQDPGQGLRLIYYSQIVNDFQKGDIAEGYSVSREKKESFPLTVTSAQKNPTAFYLCASSPGTVSNQPQHFGDGTRLSIL.